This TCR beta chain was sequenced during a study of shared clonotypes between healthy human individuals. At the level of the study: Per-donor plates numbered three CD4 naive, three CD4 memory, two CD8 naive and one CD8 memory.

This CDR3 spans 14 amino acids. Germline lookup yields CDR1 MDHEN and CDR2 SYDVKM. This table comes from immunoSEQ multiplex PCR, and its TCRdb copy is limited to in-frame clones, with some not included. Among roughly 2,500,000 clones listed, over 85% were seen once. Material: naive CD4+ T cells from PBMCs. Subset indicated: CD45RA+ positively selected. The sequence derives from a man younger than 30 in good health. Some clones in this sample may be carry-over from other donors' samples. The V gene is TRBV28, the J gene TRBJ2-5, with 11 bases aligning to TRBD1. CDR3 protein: CAVTTGQGGETQYF. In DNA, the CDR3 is TGTGCTGTAACGACGGGACAGGGGGGAGAGACCCAGTACTTC.